What follows is one TCR beta chain and its context. This entry comes from a study of CDR3 diversity in severe acne. TCRdb re-derived calls from the PCR reads in MiXCR, one entry per CDR3 protein. This sample has about 100,000 distinct CDR3 sequences; 51% occur once, and the top ten carry roughly 12%. This TCR was recovered from a male donor with acne. The source material was blood.

The CDR3 region is CASSRGRSPQETQYF. The CDR3 DNA sequence: TGTGCCAGCAGTAGGGGGAGGTCTCCCCAAGAGACCCAGTACTTC. The V and J genes are TRBV25-1 and TRBJ2-5; D is perhaps TRBD1 or TRBD2 (6 bases each). The CDR3 covers 15 residues. Germline values: CDR1 MGHDK, CDR2 SYGVNS. V was shortened by 5 bases and J by 1 base, with 14 bases between the two germline ends.